This T cell receptor (beta chain) was captured in a study of CXCR3-negative and CXCR3-positive naive CD8 T cells (dated by TCRdb to between 2018 and 2021). At the level of the whole study: In total, roughly 140 million TRB reads were obtained, corresponding to roughly 1.5 +/- 0.3 million reads per library. The TRBV-TRBJ cluster analysis covered naive subsets from roughly five donors and memory cells from 3 donors. Diversity and physicochemical repertoire analyses covered 10 to 11 donors pooled from two independent experiments. Broad study findings and their caveats: Because surface CD5, which has been linked to self-reactivity in mice, was comparable between naive subsets, TCR interaction strength was also inferred from TRB CDR3 physicochemical properties. Naive CXCR3-negative and CXCR3-positive cells from the same donor showed similar TRBV-TRBJ usage, whereas memory cells showed distinct patterns. Comparably high repertoire diversity was found in both naive subsets, whereas much lower repertoire diversity was found in memory CD8+ T cells. Freshly isolated PBMCs were used for most assays because CXCR3 expression partially decreased after cryopreservation.

CDR1 and CDR2, looked up from the germline V gene, are LGHNA and YSLEER. The CDR3 measures 15 amino acids from cysteine to phenylalanine. The coding DNA is unavailable. The instrument given in TCRdb is NextSeq 550. The Human TCR Profiling Kit (MiLaboratory) was used to prepare UMI-labeled 5' RACE TRB cDNA libraries. cDNA synthesis used the entire amount of extracted RNA, and PCR amplification then used the entire amount of cDNA produced. Libraries were prepared in parallel using an identical number of PCR cycles. The authors' analysis ran thus. About 57,000 +/- 9,900 unique UMI-labeled TRB cDNA molecules per library were extracted with MIGEC and MiXCR, with at least two reads per UMI required. An average of approximately 40,000 +/- 10,000 functional in-frame TRB CDR3 nucleotide clonotypes without stop codons was found per library. After each sample was downsampled to 5000 UMI-labeled TRB molecules, VDJtools was used to calculate diversity metrics such as normalized Shannon-Wiener and Chao1. For the central five CDR3 residues, VDJtools calculated physicochemical properties weighted by clonotype size, namely interaction energy, strength, volume and Kidera factor 4. The reads went through TCRdb reprocessing, and each CDR3 protein sequence gets one entry with no DNA. TCRdb, not the authors, supplied the V and J calls. The sample table records 60,000 or so distinct CDR3 sequences. Roughly 19% of the sample comes from the top ten.

This clonotype ranks as medium-sized (0.01 to 0.1%) by frequency alone, as no count is recorded. Its antigen remains undetermined. For each CD8+ T cell subset, flow sorting was done in triplicate, and around 300,000 cells per subset went directly into RLT lysis buffer. Peripheral blood mononuclear cells were isolated from buffy coats by standard density gradient centrifugation. Total RNA was extracted from sorted cells using an RNeasy Mini Kit. The sequence derives from a human donor in good health. Some clones in this sample may be carry-over from other donors' samples. The material sequenced was memory CD8+ T cells from blood. The meaning of the sample's cell subset or site label: conventional CD8+ memory T cells (TMEM), sorted as controls. Recombination connected TRBV4-3 to TRBJ2-7; as DNA is missing, the TRBD2 call by TCRdb cannot be tested. CDR3 protein: CASSQASGGPYEQYF.